This TCR beta chain was captured by sequencing in a study of T cells after somatic rescue of genetic block. V was shortened by 2 bases and J by 3 bases, with 14 bases between the two germline ends. Germline values: CDR1 MNHNS, CDR2 SASEGT. The length of the CDR3 is 16 residues. Data came from immunoSEQ multiplex PCR; TCRdb stores just in-frame clones and leaves some out. Among some 70,000 clones, approximately 91% were seen once, and the ten largest hold around 2.8%. The origin of this receptor is a man aged 25-45 years. Material: peripheral blood mononuclear cells (PBMCs). The V call is TRBV6-1, the J call TRBJ1-5, with D perhaps matching TRBD1 (6 bases). CDR3 loop: CASSESLTGHNQPQHF. CDR3 DNA sequence: TGTGCCAGCAGTGAAAGTTTGACAGGACACAATCAGCCCCAGCATTTT.